This record covers a single TCR beta chain. The antigen is not known. The data were obtained in a study of CD8 T cells in Susac syndrome. Study results and limitations: It was acknowledged in the study that the number of individuals who were included in its TCR sequencing and HLA analysis was relatively small. The CD4+ T cell repertoire of patients with Susac syndrome showed no detectable clonal expansion.

Random hexamers primed reverse transcription of about 0.5 to 1 ug RNA. MiXCR was run by TCRdb on the immunoSEQ multiplex PCR reads, yielding one entry per CDR3 protein. This sample has 150,000 to 200,000 distinct CDR3 sequences, with roughly 90% found just once. V was pared by 5 bases and J by 6 bases, with 19 bases between. Germline CDR1 is DFQATT and CDR2 is SNEGSKA (reference sequence). The CDR3 has 14 amino acids. The specimen was CD4+ T cells from PBMCs. This TCR came from a human donor with Susac syndrome. J is TRBJ2-5 and V is TRBV20-1; either TRBD1 or TRBD2 may fit D (5 bases each). The CDR3 DNA sequence: TGCAGTGCTGGGGCGGCTAGCTTTGTACAGACCCAGTACTTC. Protein product: CSAGAASFVQTQYF.